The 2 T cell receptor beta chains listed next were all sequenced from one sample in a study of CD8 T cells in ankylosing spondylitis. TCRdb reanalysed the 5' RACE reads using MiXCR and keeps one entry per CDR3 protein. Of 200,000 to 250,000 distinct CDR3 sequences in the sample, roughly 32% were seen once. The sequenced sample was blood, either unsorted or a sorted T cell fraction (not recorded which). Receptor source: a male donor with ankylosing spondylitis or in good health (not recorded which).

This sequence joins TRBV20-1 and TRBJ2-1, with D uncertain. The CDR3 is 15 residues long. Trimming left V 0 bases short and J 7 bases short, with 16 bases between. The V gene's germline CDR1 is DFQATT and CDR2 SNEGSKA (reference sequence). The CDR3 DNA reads TGCAGTGCTAGAGAGGCCAGGTCGAGCGAGAATGAGCAGTTCTTC. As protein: CSAREARSSENEQFF.

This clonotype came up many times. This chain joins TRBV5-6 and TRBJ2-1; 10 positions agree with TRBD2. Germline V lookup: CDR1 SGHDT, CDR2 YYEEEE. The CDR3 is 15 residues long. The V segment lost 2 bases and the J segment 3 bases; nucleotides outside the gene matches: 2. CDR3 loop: CASSFGTSDYNEQFF. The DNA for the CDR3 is TGTGCCAGCAGCTTTGGGACTAGCGACTACAATGAGCAGTTCTTC. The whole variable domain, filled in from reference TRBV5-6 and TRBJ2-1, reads DAGVTQSPTHLIKTRGQQVTLRCSPKSGHDTVSWYQQALGQGPQFIFQYYEEEERQRGNFPDRFSGHQFPNYSSELNVNALLLGDSALYLCASSFGTSDYNEQFFGPGTRLTVL.